The rows below give T cell receptor beta chains drawn from one sample of a study of cytomegalovirus exposure and HLA in healthy donors. Libraries were prepared by immunoSEQ multiplex PCR; TCRdb keeps only in-frame clonotypes and omits some of them. The sample shows 100,000 to 150,000 clones, approximately 74% of them seen only once. The sequencing sample was made of PBMCs. The source of these receptors is a male donor in good health and CMV-seronegative. The CDR3 runs from the conserved cysteine through the conserved F or W. D genes are given only for firm matches. Where a row states a size, it is once, few, many or the class of an expanded clone; other rows omit it.

cdr3_aa cdr3_nt j_call d_call clone_size v_call
CASKGLAGTYEQYF TGCGCCAGCAAAGGACTAGCGGGGACCTACGAGCAGTACTTC TRBJ2-7 TRBD2 NA TRBV5-1
CASRDRLVASYGYTF TGTGCCAGTCGGGACAGGCTAGTTGCTTCCTATGGCTACACCTTC TRBJ1-2 TRBD1 once TRBV2
CASSPFRDTYEQYF TGTGCCAGCAGCCCATTCCGGGACACCTACGAGCAGTACTTC TRBJ2-7 NA NA TRBV28
CASSPSLTGELFF TGTGCCAGCAGTCCCAGTCTCACCGGGGAGCTGTTTTTT TRBJ2-2 NA NA TRBV28
CASLLPGTMNTEAFF TGTGCCAGCCTCCTTCCCGGGACAATGAACACTGAAGCTTTCTTT TRBJ1-1 NA NA TRBV28
CASRFTGQAKKFYEQYF TGTGCAAGTCGCTTTACCGGACAGGCGAAGAAGTTCTACGAGCAGTACTTC TRBJ2-7 NA NA TRBV12-2
CASSSGTGVGEQYF TGTGCCAGCAGCTCCGGGACAGGGGTGGGCGAGCAGTACTTC TRBJ2-7 TRBD1 few TRBV9
CASSEWTGNNEQFF TGTGCCAGCAGTGAGTGGACAGGGAACAATGAGCAGTTCTTC TRBJ2-1 TRBD1 NA TRBV6-4
CASSIVSLAKNIQYF TGTGCCAGTAGTATAGTCAGTCTAGCCAAAAACATTCAGTACTTC TRBJ2-4 NA NA TRBV19
CASSSTDREIDTQYF TGTGCCAGCAGCTCAACGGACAGGGAGATAGATACGCAGTATTTT TRBJ2-3 TRBD1 once TRBV7-9
CASSLQGLGGGYTF TGTGCCAGCAGCCTACAGGGCCTTGGGGGTGGCTACACCTTC TRBJ1-2 NA NA TRBV7-2
CASSSSGSWNEQFF TGTGCCAGCAGCAGTAGCGGGAGCTGGAATGAGCAGTTCTTC TRBJ2-1 TRBD2 NA TRBV11-3
CASRTSGNHNEQFF TGTGCCAGTAGGACTAGCGGGAATCACAATGAGCAGTTCTTC TRBJ2-1 TRBD2 NA TRBV19
CASSIGGRANEQFF TGTGCCAGTAGTATCGGTGGGAGGGCCAATGAGCAGTTCTTC TRBJ2-1 TRBD2 NA TRBV19
CASSSGTGGTGELFF TGTGCCAGTAGTTCCGGGACAGGGGGTACCGGGGAGCTGTTTTTT TRBJ2-2 TRBD1 NA TRBV19
CASSLEGLAGDEQFF TGTGCCAGCAGCTTAGAAGGACTAGCGGGCGACGAGCAGTTCTTC TRBJ2-1 TRBD2 NA TRBV7-9
CASSRDSPLHF TGTGCCAGCAGCCGTGATTCACCCCTCCACTTT TRBJ1-6 NA NA TRBV28
CASSVAPTITSYEQYF TGTGCCAGCAGCGTAGCCCCCACCATCACAAGCTACGAGCAGTACTTC TRBJ2-7 NA NA TRBV9